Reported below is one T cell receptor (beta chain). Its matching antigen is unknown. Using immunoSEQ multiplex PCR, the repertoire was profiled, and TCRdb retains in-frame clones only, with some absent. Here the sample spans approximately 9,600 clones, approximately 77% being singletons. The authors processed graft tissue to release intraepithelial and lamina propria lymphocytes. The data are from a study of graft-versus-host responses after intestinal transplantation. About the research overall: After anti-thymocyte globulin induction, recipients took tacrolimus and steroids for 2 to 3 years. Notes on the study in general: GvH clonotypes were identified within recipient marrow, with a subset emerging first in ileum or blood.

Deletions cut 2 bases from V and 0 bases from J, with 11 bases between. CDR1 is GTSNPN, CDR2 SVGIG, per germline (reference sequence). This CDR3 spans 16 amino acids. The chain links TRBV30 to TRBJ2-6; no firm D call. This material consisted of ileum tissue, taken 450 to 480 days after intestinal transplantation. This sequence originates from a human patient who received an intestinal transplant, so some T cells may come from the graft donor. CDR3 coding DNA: TGTGCCTGGAGTAGAGTAGTAAGCTCTGGGGCCAACGTCCTGACTTTC. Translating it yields CAWSRVVSSGANVLTF. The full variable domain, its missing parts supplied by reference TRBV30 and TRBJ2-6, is SQTIHQWPATLVQPVGSPLSLECTVEGTSNPNLYWYRQAAGRGLQLLFYSVGIGQISSEVPQNLSASRPQDRQFILSSKKLLLSDSGFYLCAWSRVVSSGANVLTFGAGSRLTVL.